These 10 T cell receptor beta chains share one sample of origin, sequenced in a study of shared clonotypes between healthy human individuals. The method was immunoSEQ multiplex PCR; TCRdb's version includes in-frame clones alone and lacks a portion of them. The sample holds a few million clones, over 85% seen once. Source material: naive CD4+ T cells sorted from blood. Subset indicated: CD45RA+ positively selected. The receptor set was obtained from a man younger than 35 in good health.

Notes on this clone: Distinct nucleotide sequences in the sample also encode this CDR3. The chain joins TRBV29-1 to TRBJ1-1; D perhaps matches TRBD1 (6 bases). Trimming removed 4 bases at V and 5 bases at J, with 8 bases between. This CDR3 is 11 amino acids long. CDR1 is SQVTM, CDR2 ANQGSEA, per germline. CDR3 sequence (DNA): TGCAGCGTTGTTAGGGGGACTGAAGCTTTCTTT. Amino acid sequence: CSVVRGTEAFF.

The chain recombines TRBV6-6 with TRBJ2-7; a weak D match, TRBD2 (7 bases). The CDR3 extends over 15 amino acids. V shed 7 bases and J shed 2 bases, with 18 bases lying between them. Germline assignment: CDR1 MNHNY and CDR2 SVGAGI (reference sequence). In nucleotides, the CDR3 is TGTGCCAGCACCGTAGGGGGGGACCAGACCTACGAGCAGTACTTC. Protein: CASTVGGDQTYEQYF.

This chain's CDR3 is CASTPSGGTDTQYF. The CDR3 bases are TGTGCCAGCACCCCTAGCGGGGGGACAGATACGCAGTATTTT. This sequence joins TRBV7-2 and TRBJ2-3; 11 nucleotides align to TRBD2. With 7 bases clipped from V and 3 bases from J, the junction kept 3 bases outside the gene matches. The CDR3 extends over 14 amino acids. Germline V gives CDR1 SGHTA, CDR2 FQGNSA.

This clone appeared once. Other DNA sequences from this sample encode an identical CDR3 as well. The chain carries TRBV10-3 and TRBJ2-2, with D maybe TRBD2 (6 bases). Trimming removed 6 bases from V and 4 bases from J, with 6 bases in between. The CDR3 covers 12 residues. Germline CDR1 and CDR2: ENHRY and SYGVKD. CDR3 coding DNA: TGTGCCATCAGGGGGGGCACCGGGGAGCTGTTTTTT. It yields the protein CAIRGGTGELFF.

The table lists this clone with a few counts. Other DNA sequences in this sample translate to the same CDR3. The chain links TRBV10-3 to TRBJ1-6; D gene ambiguous. The V gene's germline CDR1 is ENHRY and CDR2 SYGVKD. This CDR3 is built from 13 residues. V was trimmed by 5 bases and J by 7 bases, leaving 9 bases between them. The CDR3, as DNA: TGTGCCATCAGTCCTGACGGAAATTCACCCCTCCACTTT. This encodes CAISPDGNSPLHF.

The genes are TRBV19 and TRBJ1-6; TRBD1 aligns across 10 bases. After removal of 4 bases from V and 7 bases from J, the junction contained 7 bases not matched to a gene. Germline CDR1 is LNHDA and CDR2 is SQIVND (reference sequence). CDR3 length equals 16 residues. The CDR3 is CASSTDLDRGNSPLHF. For the CDR3, the DNA is TGTGCCAGTAGTACCGACCTGGACAGGGGGAATTCACCCCTCCACTTT. Combining the CDR3 with reference TRBV19 and TRBJ1-6 gives the whole variable domain DGGITQSPKYLFRKEGQNVTLSCEQNLNHDAMYWYRQDPGQGLRLIYYSQIVNDFQKGDIAEGYSVSREKKESFPLTVTSAQKNPTAFYLCASSTDLDRGNSPLHFGNGTRLTVT.

The chain couples TRBV30 to TRBJ2-3, with D perhaps being TRBD1 or TRBD2 (5 bases each). Deletions cut 1 base from V and 5 bases from J, with 19 bases between. CDR3 length: 16 residues. Germline CDR1 and CDR2: GTSNPN and SVGIG (reference sequence). CDR3 sequence: CAWSDPGPPSRDTQYF. DNA for the CDR3: TGTGCCTGGAGTGATCCGGGACCTCCCTCCAGAGATACGCAGTATTTT. Supplemented by reference TRBV30 and TRBJ2-3, the full variable domain reads SQTIHQWPATLVQPVGSPLSLECTVEGTSNPNLYWYRQAAGRGLQLLFYSVGIGQISSEVPQNLSASRPQDRQFILSSKKLLLSDSGFYLCAWSDPGPPSRDTQYFGPGTRLTVL.

As regards this clone: Other DNA variants within this sample encode the same CDR3. The rearrangement uses TRBV7-2 and TRBJ2-7, with 8 bases identical to TRBD1. From germline, CDR1 is SGHTA and CDR2 FQGNSA. J was trimmed by 2 bases and V by 0 bases; bases with no gene match: 3. The CDR3 extends over 15 amino acids. CDR3 residues: CASSLAGTGTYEQYF. The CDR3 region has the DNA TGTGCCAGCAGCTTAGCCGGGACAGGTACCTACGAGCAGTACTTC.

The genes are TRBV7-9 and TRBJ2-7; TRBD2 agrees at 13 bases. CDR1 and CDR2 from the germline V gene are SEHNR and FQNEAQ (reference sequence). The CDR3 totals 16 residues. The ends lost 5 bases at V and 4 bases at J; junction bases unmatched: 8. In DNA, the CDR3 is TGTGCCAGCAGCCGTACCGGGACTAGCGGGGTGTACGAGCAGTACTTC. This encodes CASSRTGTSGVYEQYF.

The V and J genes are TRBV4-1 and TRBJ2-1, with 7 bases lining up with TRBD1. The germline CDR1 and CDR2 sequences are MGHRA and YSYEKL. The CDR3 extends over 16 amino acids. Trimming at V came to 1 base and at J to 9 bases, leaving 12 bases not matched to a gene. The CDR3 sequence: CASSQGGQLGDTEQFF. CDR3 nucleotide sequence: TGCGCCAGCAGCCAAGGGGGACAGCTAGGGGACACTGAGCAGTTCTTC.